This T cell receptor (beta chain) was profiled in a study of blood T cell repertoires in COVID-19. Per the original methods: Reference gene primer amplification gave nucleated cell count estimates. Here immunoSEQ multiplex PCR was the method, and the copy in TCRdb shows in-frame clones only, minus some. The V and J calls and clone size are taken from that table; D and trimming were inferred from the DNA. There are 200,000 to 300,000 clones in the sample; roughly 80% occur only once, and more than 6% lies in the top ten. Germline CDR1 reads SGDLS; CDR2 reads YYNGEE. V was pared by 4 bases and J by 6 bases, with 13 bases of the junction left unmatched. The CDR3 totals 17 residues.

The specimen sequenced was peripheral blood. This TCR derives from an older woman with active or convalescent COVID-19. V usage is TRBV9 and J usage is TRBJ2-4, with TRBD1 matching 10 bases. The CDR3 region has the DNA TGTGCCAGCAGCCCCCGCCGCCCGGGACAGGGGATAAACATTCAGTACTTC. It encodes CASSPRRPGQGINIQYF. Looking up the rest from reference TRBV9 and TRBJ2-4 gives the full variable domain: DSGVTQTPKHLITATGQRVTLRCSPRSGDLSVYWYQQSLDQGLQFLIQYYNGEERAKGNILERFSAQQFPDLHSELNLSSLELGDSALYFCASSPRRPGQGINIQYFGAGTRLSVL.